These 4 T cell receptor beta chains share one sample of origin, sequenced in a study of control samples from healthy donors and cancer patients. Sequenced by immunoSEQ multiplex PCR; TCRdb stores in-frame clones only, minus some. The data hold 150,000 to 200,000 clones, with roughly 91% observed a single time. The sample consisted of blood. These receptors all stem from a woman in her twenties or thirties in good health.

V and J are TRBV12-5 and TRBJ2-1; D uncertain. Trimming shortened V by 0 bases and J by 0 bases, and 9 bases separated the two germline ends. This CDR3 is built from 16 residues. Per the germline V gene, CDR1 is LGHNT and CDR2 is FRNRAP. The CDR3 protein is CASGLVLSASYNEQFF. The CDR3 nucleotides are TGTGCTAGTGGTTTGGTACTCTCGGCCTCCTACAATGAGCAGTTCTTC. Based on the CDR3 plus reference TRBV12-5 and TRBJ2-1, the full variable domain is DARVTQTPRHKVTEMGQEVTMRCQPILGHNTVFWYRQTMMQGLELLAYFRNRAPLDDSGMPKDRFSAEMPDATLATLKIQPSEPRDSAVYFCASGLVLSASYNEQFFGPGTRLTVL.

The CDR3 protein is CASSEGDRGLEEQFF. Here the CDR3 DNA reads TGCGCCAGCAGTGAGGGAGACAGGGGGCTGGAAGAGCAGTTCTTC. This sequence joins TRBV10-2 and TRBJ2-1; 10 bases match TRBD1. Germline trimming cut 2 bases from V and 10 bases from J; bases unmatched to any gene: 8. Germline V lookup: CDR1 WSHSY, CDR2 SAAADI. CDR3 length equals 15 residues.

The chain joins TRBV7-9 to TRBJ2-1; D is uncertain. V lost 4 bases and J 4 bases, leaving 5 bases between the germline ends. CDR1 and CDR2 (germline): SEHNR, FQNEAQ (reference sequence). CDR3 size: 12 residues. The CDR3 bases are TGTGCCAGCAGCTGGACGTACAATGAGCAGTTCTTC. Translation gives CASSWTYNEQFF. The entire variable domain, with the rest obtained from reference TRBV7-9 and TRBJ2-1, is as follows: DTGVSQNPRHKITKRGQNVTFRCDPISEHNRLYWYRQTLGQGPEFLTYFQNEAQLEKSRLLSDRFSAERPKGSFSTLEIQRTEQGDSAMYLCASSWTYNEQFFGPGTRLTVL.

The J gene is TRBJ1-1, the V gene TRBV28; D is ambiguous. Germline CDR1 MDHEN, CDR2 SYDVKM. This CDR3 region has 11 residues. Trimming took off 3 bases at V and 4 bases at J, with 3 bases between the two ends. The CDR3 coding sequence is TGTGCCAGCAGTTTCAGCACTGAAGCTTTCTTT. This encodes CASSFSTEAFF.